This TCR beta chain was recorded in a study of CD8+CD57+ T cells in acquired aplastic anemia. The germline CDR1 and CDR2 sequences are MNHEY and SVGAGI. This CDR3 has 16 amino acids. V lost 2 bases to trimming and J lost 2 bases, with 16 bases between them. According to the study, genomic DNA was the template for TCR beta VDJ and CDR3 profiling. TCRdb called the reads again in MiXCR, with one record for every CDR3 protein. The table lists some 290,000 distinct CDR3 sequences, 55% to 60% of them singletons. The sequenced material came from sorted CD4+, CD8+, or CD8+CD57+ T cells (not recorded which) from PBMCs. The gene calls are TRBV6-5 and TRBJ2-7, with a possible D match to TRBD1 (6 bases). The sequence derives from a human donor with severe aplastic anemia or a healthy control (not recorded which). CDR3 residues: CASSYLRTVGTYEQYF. Written as DNA, the CDR3 is TGTGCCAGCAGTTACCTGAGGACAGTTGGAACCTACGAGCAGTACTTC.